The rows below give T cell receptor beta chains drawn from one sample of a study of T cell repertoires in cytomegalovirus infection. No antigen has been identified for these receptors. TCRdb used MiXCR to reprocess the reads, holding one entry per CDR3 protein. The sample has roughly 500,000 distinct CDR3 sequences, 25% to 35% seen once. Material: cultured PBMCs, obtained from culture after CMV antigen stimulation. Receptor source: a human donor in good health (CMV status not recorded). Some clones in this sample may be carry-over from other donors' samples. CDR3s include the opening cysteine and the closing phenylalanine or tryptophan. Each record gives: V gene, clone size, J gene, D gene, CDR3 DNA, CDR3 protein. The D gene is left open where the match is weak. A clone size is listed for some rows: how often the clone was seen (once, few, many), or a class if it is expanded.

V: TRBV7-6; size: few; J: TRBJ2-3; D: TRBD1; DNA: TGTGCCAGCAGCACCAGGGACAGGGGGCGCACAGATACGCAGTATTTT; CDR3: CASSTRDRGRTDTQYF
V: TRBV7-2; size: many; J: TRBJ2-1; D: -; DNA: TGTGCCAGCAGCTTGAGGGTGAACAATGAGCAGTTCTTC; CDR3: CASSLRVNNEQFF
V: TRBV5-1; size: -; J: TRBJ2-5; D: -; DNA: TGCGCCAGCAGCTTGACTTGGACTCAAGAGACCCAGTACTTC; CDR3: CASSLTWTQETQYF
V: TRBV29-1; size: few; J: TRBJ2-5; D: -; DNA: TGCAGCGTTGCCCGAGGAGAGACCCAGTACTTC; CDR3: CSVARGETQYF
V: TRBV27; size: few; J: TRBJ1-1; D: TRBD1; DNA: TGTGCCAGCAGGCGGGGACAGGGGTTTAACACTGAAGCTTTCTTT; CDR3: CASRRGQGFNTEAFF
V: TRBV18; size: once; J: TRBJ2-1; D: TRBD2; DNA: TGTGCCAGCTCCTTTAATCCCCTAGCGGGAGTCGGATACAATGAGCAGTTCTTC; CDR3: CASSFNPLAGVGYNEQFF
V: TRBV28; size: -; J: TRBJ2-7; D: TRBD2; DNA: TGTGCCAGCAGCCAGCTAGCGGGAGAGAATTACGAGCAGTACTTC; CDR3: CASSQLAGENYEQYF
V: TRBV7-2; size: few; J: TRBJ2-5; D: TRBD2; DNA: TGTGCCAGCACCTGGGGGGGAATGGAGACCCAGTACTTC; CDR3: CASTWGGMETQYF
V: TRBV7-3; size: -; J: TRBJ2-1; D: TRBD2; DNA: TGTGCCAGCAGCCCCGCGGGGCTAGCGGGAAACAATGAGCAGTTCTTC; CDR3: CASSPAGLAGNNEQFF
V: TRBV7-6; size: -; J: TRBJ2-5; D: TRBD1; DNA: TGTGCCAGCAGCTCCAGGACAGGGATGGGGGAGACCCAGTACTTC; CDR3: CASSSRTGMGETQYF
V: TRBV7-3; size: many; J: TRBJ2-1; D: -; DNA: TGTGCCAGCAGCTTAGGAGGGGGCGGTTACAATGAGCAGTTCTTC; CDR3: CASSLGGGGYNEQFF
V: TRBV28; size: few; J: TRBJ2-7; D: TRBD2; DNA: TGTGCCAGCACCCCCTCCGGGACTAGCGGTCTCTACGAGCAGTACTTC; CDR3: CASTPSGTSGLYEQYF
V: TRBV7-2; size: few; J: TRBJ2-6; D: -; DNA: TGTGCCAGCAGCTTTTTAGGGGGCTCTGGGGCCAACGTCCTGACTTTC; CDR3: CASSFLGGSGANVLTF
V: TRBV12-5; size: -; J: TRBJ1-1; D: -; DNA: TGTGCTAGTGGTTTTGCCACGGACCGCACTGAAGCTTTCTTT; CDR3: CASGFATDRTEAFF
V: TRBV7-2; size: -; J: TRBJ2-5; D: -; DNA: TGTGCCAGCAGCTGGAGGGGTAGGGGCCAAGAGACCCAGTACTTC; CDR3: CASSWRGRGQETQYF
V: TRBV10-3; size: few; J: TRBJ2-3; D: TRBD1; DNA: TGTGCCATCAGTGAGGAACGGACAGGGGGGACAGATACGCAGTATTTT; CDR3: CAISEERTGGTDTQYF
V: TRBV7-8; size: few; J: TRBJ1-6; D: -; DNA: TGTGCCAGCAGCTTGGGGTTCCTCAATTCACCCCTCCACTTT; CDR3: CASSLGFLNSPLHF
V: TRBV7-8; size: -; J: TRBJ1-3; D: TRBD1; DNA: TGTGCCAGCAGCCCGCAGACAGGGTCTGGAAACAACATATATTTT; CDR3: CASSPQTGSGNNIYF
V: TRBV7-6; size: -; J: TRBJ1-2; D: TRBD1; DNA: TGTGCCAGCAGCTCGGGACAGCTTAACTATGGCTACACCTTC; CDR3: CASSSGQLNYGYTF
V: TRBV4-3; size: -; J: TRBJ2-5; D: TRBD1; DNA: TGCGCCAGCAGCCGCCGGGACAGGGAAAAAGAGACCCAGTACTTC; CDR3: CASSRRDREKETQYF
V: TRBV20-1; size: few; J: TRBJ1-2; D: TRBD1; DNA: TGCAGTGCTAGAATACCGGCAGGGGGAAGAGGCTACACCTTC; CDR3: CSARIPAGGRGYTF
V: TRBV7-7; size: many; J: TRBJ2-2; D: -; DNA: TGTGCTAGCAGCTTATCCCCGGGGAGCGGGGAGCTGTTTTTT; CDR3: CASSLSPGSGELFF
V: TRBV19; size: few; J: TRBJ1-3; D: -; DNA: TGTGCCAGTAGCACCTCTGGAAACACCATATATTTT; CDR3: CASSTSGNTIYF
V: TRBV7-2; size: few; J: TRBJ2-1; D: TRBD2; DNA: TGTGCCTCCAAAATAGCGGGAGGGAGTGAGCAGTTCTTC; CDR3: CASKIAGGSEQFF
V: TRBV7-2; size: -; J: TRBJ1-5; D: -; DNA: TGTGCCAGCAGCTTGGACGGAGGGAGGAATCAGCCCCAGCATTTT; CDR3: CASSLDGGRNQPQHF
V: TRBV4-3; size: -; J: TRBJ2-1; D: TRBD2; DNA: TGCGCCAGCAGCCAAGAACGAAGGCTAGCGGGAAACAATGAGCAGTTCTTC; CDR3: CASSQERRLAGNNEQFF
V: TRBV4-1; size: -; J: TRBJ2-1; D: TRBD1; DNA: TGCGCCAGCAGCCAAGAGAAACCAACAGGGGGGCACCGGGAGCAGTTCTTC; CDR3: CASSQEKPTGGHREQFF
V: TRBV10-2; size: -; J: TRBJ1-1; D: -; DNA: TGCGCCAGCAGTGTTGGTAGCAGCACTGAAGCTTTCTTT; CDR3: CASSVGSSTEAFF
V: TRBV24-1; size: -; J: TRBJ1-2; D: TRBD1; DNA: TGTGCCACCAGTGAGAAGACAGGGGGCGAGCGCTACACCTTC; CDR3: CATSEKTGGERYTF
V: TRBV28; size: few; J: TRBJ1-2; D: TRBD1; DNA: TGTGCCAGCCAAGCGGGACAGGGCTATGGCTACACCTTC; CDR3: CASQAGQGYGYTF
V: TRBV27; size: -; J: TRBJ2-2; D: TRBD1; DNA: TGTGCCAGCAGTCCAGGACAGGGGCTCGGGGAGCTGTTTTTT; CDR3: CASSPGQGLGELFF
V: TRBV15; size: few; J: TRBJ2-2; D: TRBD1; DNA: TGTGCCACCAGCAGAGACGGGACAGGGAACACCGGGGAGCTGTTTTTT; CDR3: CATSRDGTGNTGELFF
V: TRBV7-2; size: -; J: TRBJ2-3; D: TRBD1; DNA: TGTGCCAGCAGCTTAGATGGGACAGGGGTTTACTTAGATACGCAGTATTTT; CDR3: CASSLDGTGVYLDTQYF
V: TRBV19; size: -; J: TRBJ1-5; D: -; DNA: TGTGCCAGTAGTACAGGGGCCGGGGCCATCGGCAATCAGCCCCAGCATTTT; CDR3: CASSTGAGAIGNQPQHF
V: TRBV20-1; size: many; J: TRBJ1-4; D: -; DNA: TGCAGTGCCTCAGGGGAGGAAGAAAAACTGTTTTTT; CDR3: CSASGEEEKLFF
V: TRBV23-1; size: -; J: TRBJ2-1; D: TRBD2; DNA: TGCGCCAGCAGTCAATCGCGTGCTTCTCTCCGAGAACCGGGACTAGCGGGAGTTTACAATGAGCAGTTCTTC; CDR3: CASSQSRASLREPGLAGVYNEQFF
V: TRBV28; size: -; J: TRBJ1-1; D: -; DNA: TGTGCCAGCAGTATCGGACACGCGGGGGACACTGAAGCTTTCTTT; CDR3: CASSIGHAGDTEAFF
V: TRBV28; size: -; J: TRBJ1-5; D: TRBD1; DNA: TGTGCCAGCTCCGGGACAGGGGGCATTCAGCCCCAGCATTTT; CDR3: CASSGTGGIQPQHF
V: TRBV19; size: -; J: TRBJ2-3; D: TRBD1; DNA: TGTGCCAGTAGTAACCGGACAGGGCCAGGCACAGATACGCAGTATTTT; CDR3: CASSNRTGPGTDTQYF
V: TRBV5-6; size: few; J: TRBJ1-5; D: -; DNA: TGTGCCAGCAGCTCCTACTGGGAGGGGGATCAGCCCCAGCATTTT; CDR3: CASSSYWEGDQPQHF
V: TRBV7-2; size: many; J: TRBJ2-7; D: -; DNA: TGTGCCAGCAGCTTAGCTCCGGGAACCTACGAGCAGTACTTC; CDR3: CASSLAPGTYEQYF
V: TRBV5-4; size: many; J: TRBJ2-5; D: TRBD2; DNA: TGTGCCAGCAGCTTGAGGCTAGCGGACCAAGAGACCCAGTACTTC; CDR3: CASSLRLADQETQYF
V: TRBV7-3; size: -; J: TRBJ2-3; D: -; DNA: TGTGCCAGCTCGAGGGATTTTAGCACAGATACGCAGTATTTT; CDR3: CASSRDFSTDTQYF
V: TRBV7-9; size: few; J: TRBJ2-1; D: TRBD2; DNA: TGTGCCAGCAGCTCGACTAGCGGGAGTGGTTCCTACAATGAGCAGTTCTTC; CDR3: CASSSTSGSGSYNEQFF
V: TRBV7-2; size: -; J: TRBJ2-5; D: -; DNA: TGTGCCAGCAGCTTAGTCGGGGGCAGCTCGTACCAAGAGACCCAGTACTTC; CDR3: CASSLVGGSSYQETQYF
V: TRBV12-5; size: few; J: TRBJ2-3; D: -; DNA: TGTGCTAGTGTGAGCACATCAATTAGCACAGATACGCAGTATTTT; CDR3: CASVSTSISTDTQYF
V: TRBV5-6; size: few; J: TRBJ2-1; D: TRBD2; DNA: TGTGCCAGCAGCTTTCGGCTAGCGGCTAACAATGAGCAGTTCTTC; CDR3: CASSFRLAANNEQFF
V: TRBV6-2/TRBV6-3; size: -; J: TRBJ2-7; D: TRBD2; DNA: TGTGCCAGCAGCCAGGGACTAGTATTATCCGAGCAGTACTTC; CDR3: CASSQGLVLSEQYF
V: TRBV9; size: -; J: TRBJ1-5; D: -; DNA: TGTGCCAGCAGCGTAGACCCAGGGGCGGGTCAGCCCCAGCATTTT; CDR3: CASSVDPGAGQPQHF
V: TRBV4-3; size: -; J: TRBJ2-1; D: -; DNA: TGCGCCAGCAGCCAGAGGACGGATGCCAATGAGCAGTTCTTC; CDR3: CASSQRTDANEQFF